These T cell receptor beta chains were read from a single sample in a study of blood T cells in healthy people across ages. TCRdb re-called the 5' RACE reads through MiXCR, storing one row per CDR3 protein. The profile shows about 1.4 million distinct CDR3 sequences, roughly 59% of them singletons. Sequencing input: blood. Every receptor here comes from a man aged 18 to 29 in good health. CDR3s include the opening cysteine and the closing phenylalanine or tryptophan. Each record gives: clone size, V gene, D gene, J gene, CDR3 DNA, CDR3 protein. A D gene is named only where the DNA matches it firmly. Not all rows give a size; the values are once, few, many and, for expanded clones, a class.

clone_size: few; v_call: TRBV4-1; d_call: -; j_call: TRBJ2-7; cdr3_nt: TGCGCCAGCAGCCAAGACTGGAACGAGCAGTACTTC; cdr3_aa: CASSQDWNEQYF
clone_size: -; v_call: TRBV29-1; d_call: -; j_call: TRBJ2-5; cdr3_nt: TGCAGCGTTGCTAGCACGGAGACCCAGTACTTC; cdr3_aa: CSVASTETQYF
clone_size: once; v_call: TRBV3-1; d_call: -; j_call: TRBJ2-4; cdr3_nt: TGTGCCAGCAGCCAAGCGGGGCAGACCGGGCAGTACTTC; cdr3_aa: CASSQAGQTGQYF
clone_size: few; v_call: TRBV5-1; d_call: TRBD1; j_call: TRBJ2-7; cdr3_nt: TGCGCCAGCAGCTTGGAGGGACAGGGGGATTACGAGCAGTACTTC; cdr3_aa: CASSLEGQGDYEQYF
clone_size: few; v_call: TRBV28; d_call: -; j_call: TRBJ1-4; cdr3_nt: TGTGCCAGCAGTTTCCCTTCCAGGTCTAATGAAAAACTGTTTTTT; cdr3_aa: CASSFPSRSNEKLFF
clone_size: few; v_call: TRBV5-1; d_call: -; j_call: TRBJ2-1; cdr3_nt: TGCGCCAGCAGCACAGGAAGGGAAGATGAGCAGTTCTTC; cdr3_aa: CASSTGREDEQFF
clone_size: -; v_call: TRBV20-1; d_call: TRBD2; j_call: TRBJ2-3; cdr3_nt: TGCAGTGCTAGAGATTCGGGGACTAGCGGGACGAATACGCAGTATTTT; cdr3_aa: CSARDSGTSGTNTQYF
clone_size: -; v_call: TRBV7-2; d_call: TRBD1; j_call: TRBJ1-5; cdr3_nt: TGTGCCAGCAGCTTGGATGGACAGGGCCAGCCCCAGCATTTT; cdr3_aa: CASSLDGQGQPQHF
clone_size: -; v_call: TRBV20-1; d_call: -; j_call: TRBJ2-1; cdr3_nt: TGCAGTGCTCCCGACCACCACCTTTACAATGAGCAGTTCTTC; cdr3_aa: CSAPDHHLYNEQFF
clone_size: -; v_call: TRBV6-5; d_call: -; j_call: TRBJ2-5; cdr3_nt: TGTGCCAGCAGTTACATGGGGGGCGGGGAGACCCAGTACTTC; cdr3_aa: CASSYMGGGETQYF
clone_size: few; v_call: TRBV20-1; d_call: -; j_call: TRBJ2-7; cdr3_nt: TGCAGTGCTAGAGATCTGCAGCGAACCTACGAGCAGTACTTC; cdr3_aa: CSARDLQRTYEQYF
clone_size: -; v_call: TRBV30; d_call: TRBD2; j_call: TRBJ2-1; cdr3_nt: TGTGCCTGGAGTACCGGGAGGGACAATGAGCAGTTCTTC; cdr3_aa: CAWSTGRDNEQFF
clone_size: -; v_call: TRBV7-9; d_call: TRBD1; j_call: TRBJ1-1; cdr3_nt: TGTGCCAGCAGTTCAACCGGGACAGAGAACACTGAAGCTTTCTTT; cdr3_aa: CASSSTGTENTEAFF
clone_size: -; v_call: TRBV5-1; d_call: -; j_call: TRBJ2-5; cdr3_nt: TGCGCCAGCAGATTGAGCTCAACAGGGCGGGAGACCCAGTACTTC; cdr3_aa: CASRLSSTGRETQYF
clone_size: -; v_call: TRBV7-2; d_call: -; j_call: TRBJ2-2; cdr3_nt: TGTGCCAGCAGCTTAATGGGCGCCGGGGACACCGGGGAGCTGTTTTTT; cdr3_aa: CASSLMGAGDTGELFF
clone_size: -; v_call: TRBV4-2; d_call: TRBD1; j_call: TRBJ2-7; cdr3_nt: TGTGCCAGCAGCCAAGAGGGGACAGGGGTGTACGAGCAGTACTTC; cdr3_aa: CASSQEGTGVYEQYF
clone_size: -; v_call: TRBV9; d_call: -; j_call: TRBJ1-5; cdr3_nt: TGTGCCAGCAGCGTAGGTGGGGGCCCGGGGCAGCCCCAGCATTTT; cdr3_aa: CASSVGGGPGQPQHF
clone_size: -; v_call: TRBV15; d_call: TRBD2; j_call: TRBJ2-1; cdr3_nt: TGTGCCACCAGCAGAGATTTATCGGGGGGTGAGCAGTTCTTC; cdr3_aa: CATSRDLSGGEQFF
clone_size: once; v_call: TRBV6-5; d_call: -; j_call: TRBJ1-2; cdr3_nt: TGTGCCAGCACTTCGAGACGATATGGCTACACCTTC; cdr3_aa: CASTSRRYGYTF
clone_size: -; v_call: TRBV29-1; d_call: TRBD1; j_call: TRBJ1-5; cdr3_nt: TGCAGCGTTGCCGATGACAGGGGAGATTATAGCAATCAGCCCCAGCATTTT; cdr3_aa: CSVADDRGDYSNQPQHF
clone_size: -; v_call: TRBV2; d_call: -; j_call: TRBJ1-4; cdr3_nt: TGTGCCAGCACAGGTGGGACACGGACTAATGAAAAACTGTTTTTT; cdr3_aa: CASTGGTRTNEKLFF
clone_size: -; v_call: TRBV10-3; d_call: -; j_call: TRBJ1-6; cdr3_nt: TGTGCCTCCGGGAGGGAGCTCTATAATTCACCCCTCCACTTT; cdr3_aa: CASGRELYNSPLHF
clone_size: once; v_call: TRBV5-1; d_call: -; j_call: TRBJ1-2; cdr3_nt: TGCGCCAGCAGCTCGGACGGGATCTATGGCTACACCTTC; cdr3_aa: CASSSDGIYGYTF
clone_size: -; v_call: TRBV7-9; d_call: -; j_call: TRBJ2-1; cdr3_nt: TGTGCCAGCAGCCCCCCCTCGAGCGGTCTCAGGGGTGAGCAGTTCTTC; cdr3_aa: CASSPPSSGLRGEQFF
clone_size: -; v_call: TRBV20-1; d_call: -; j_call: TRBJ1-4; cdr3_nt: TGCAGTGCTAGCACAGCAGAAAAACTGTTTTTT; cdr3_aa: CSASTAEKLFF
clone_size: few; v_call: TRBV4-1; d_call: -; j_call: TRBJ2-5; cdr3_nt: TGCGCCAGCAGCCAAGTTTCTCTGCAAGAGACCCAGTACTTC; cdr3_aa: CASSQVSLQETQYF
clone_size: -; v_call: TRBV29-1; d_call: -; j_call: TRBJ2-5; cdr3_nt: TGCAGCGTCTTAAACACGGTCCAAGAGACCCAGTACTTC; cdr3_aa: CSVLNTVQETQYF